This TCR beta chain was retrieved from a study of blood T cell repertoires in COVID-19. Study-wide context: Italy, Spain and the United States were the sources of the convalescent and acute COVID-19 samples. Sample material is recorded as cDNA or gDNA derived from T cells, B-cell-depleted T cells, or PBMCs.

This CDR3 is 17 amino acids long. J was trimmed by 4 bases and V by 5 bases; bases with no gene match: 8. Germline V CDR1 and CDR2: SGHAT, FQNNGV. In the original processing: By means of reference gene primer amplification, nucleated cell counts were estimated. Sequencing was performed with immunoSEQ multiplex PCR; in TCRdb, only in-frame clones are kept and a portion is missing. For V, J and clone size, that table is used; D and trimming come from the DNA. The data contain 160,000 or so clones, 83% of them singletons. This sequence joins TRBV11-2 and TRBJ2-1; TRBD2 matches 13 bases. The sample taken for sequencing was peripheral blood. This TCR was recovered from a human donor in a cohort sampled during active COVID-19. The CDR3 coding sequence is TGTGCCAGCAGCCCACGGACTAGCGGGAGTAGGTACAATGAGCAGTTCTTC. Translated: CASSPRTSGSRYNEQFF.